This TCR beta chain was sequenced during a study of T cells after yellow fever vaccination. General study findings and limits: In FACS-sorted repertoires, abundant clonotypes from the bulk population could appear as contaminants.

This clonotype was counted many times. One entry per CDR3 protein, called by TCRdb with MiXCR from the 5' RACE reads. The sample records about 22,000 distinct CDR3 sequences, around 5.2% being singletons. V dropped 0 bases and J dropped 5 bases, with 10 bases sitting between them. The CDR3 is made up of 14 amino acids. Germline values: CDR1 LGHDT, CDR2 YNNKEL (reference sequence). This chain connects TRBV3-1 to TRBJ1-1; D unresolved. The clonotype originates from a man aged 18 to 29 who received the YFV17D yellow fever vaccine. The sample consisted of PBMCs, either bulk or a sorted T-cell subset (CD4+, CD8+, memory, or dextramer-sorted; not recorded which), taken about 49 days after the first yellow fever vaccination. The CDR3 spells CASSQDQLATEAFF. Written as DNA, the CDR3 is TGTGCCAGCAGCCAAGATCAACTGGCAACTGAAGCTTTCTTT. Based on the CDR3 plus reference TRBV3-1 and TRBJ1-1, the full variable domain is DTAVSQTPKYLVTQMGNDKSIKCEQNLGHDTMYWYKQDSKKFLKIMFSYNNKELIINETVPNRFSPKSPDKAHLNLHINSLELGDSAVYFCASSQDQLATEAFFGQGTRLTVV.